These 21 T cell receptor beta chains came from one sample sequenced in a study of T cells in Graves' hyperthyroidism and ophthalmopathy. Using RNA transcripts as the source, TCR beta CDR3 regions were amplified. The primer set for the first-round RT-PCR of the TCR CDR3 was HTBI. TCRdb passed the multiplex PCR reads through MiXCR, listing each CDR3 protein once. The sample carries approximately 590,000 distinct CDR3 sequences, about 15% recorded once. The specimen was blood. The source of these receptors is a woman under 40 with Graves' hyperthyroidism.

The J gene is TRBJ2-1, the V gene TRBV7-2; 8 positions agree with TRBD1. The germline V gene encodes CDR1 SGHTA and CDR2 FQGNSA. The V and J ends lost 5 bases and 9 bases, in that order; junction bases with no gene match: 3. CDR3 length: 12 residues. The CDR3 sequence is CASSPGQVEQFF. For the CDR3, the DNA is TGTGCCAGCAGCCCGGGACAGGTTGAGCAGTTCTTC.

This clonotype occurred many times. The genes are TRBV18 and TRBJ2-3; D not certain. The germline V gene encodes CDR1 KGHSH and CDR2 LQKENI. The CDR3 extends over 14 amino acids. V lost 1 base and J 0 bases, leaving 5 bases between the germline ends. The CDR3 bases are TGTGCCAGCTCACCACTTCGTAGCACAGATACGCAGTATTTT. Its translation is CASSPLRSTDTQYF.

This clonotype was counted between two and nine times. The chain recombines TRBV7-8 with TRBJ1-5, with a possible D match to TRBD1 (5 bases). V lost 0 bases and J lost 11, with 8 bases in between. CDR3 length equals 12 residues. Germline assignment: CDR1 SGHVS and CDR2 FQNEAQ. The CDR3 reads CASSLAQGSQHF. The DNA for the CDR3 is TGTGCCAGCAGCTTAGCTCAGGGTTCCCAGCATTTT.

The rearrangement uses TRBV28 and TRBJ1-6; D is perhaps TRBD1 (5 bases). V lost 7 bases and J 3 bases, leaving 13 bases between the germline ends. The length of the CDR3 is 15 residues. Germline assignment: CDR1 MDHEN and CDR2 SYDVKM. The CDR3 DNA is TGTGCCAGCACCCGTGGGGGAGACTATAATTCACCCCTCCACTTT. It specifies CASTRGGDYNSPLHF.

The sample holds many counts of this clonotype. V usage is TRBV3-1 and J usage is TRBJ1-5; the D is unclear. Germline V CDR1 and CDR2: LGHDT, YNNKEL (reference sequence). V was cut by 0 bases and J by 7 bases, with 4 bases left in between. The CDR3 is made up of 12 amino acids. The CDR3 sequence: CASSQDNQPQHF. In DNA form, the CDR3 reads TGTGCCAGCAGCCAAGATAACCAGCCCCAGCATTTT.

This clonotype showed up just a few times. J is TRBJ2-2 and V is TRBV20-1; D is unclear. V was trimmed by 2 bases and J by 7 bases, leaving 11 bases between them. This CDR3 comprises 13 residues. CDR1 DFQATT and CDR2 SNEGSKA come from the germline V gene (reference sequence). The CDR3 nucleotides are TGCAGTGCTAGATTGGACCTCAGCGGGGAGCTGTTTTTT. Residues: CSARLDLSGELFF.

This chain links TRBV7-9 with TRBJ2-6; D may match TRBD1 or TRBD2 (5 bases each). Trimming took 5 bases from V and 4 from J, leaving 12 bases between them. The CDR3 has 15 amino acids. Germline V gene sequence: CDR1 SEHNR, CDR2 FQNEAQ (reference sequence). CDR3 DNA: TGTGCCAGCAGCACCCCCGGGGCCGGGGCCAACGTCCTGACTTTC. It codes for CASSTPGAGANVLTF.

This sequence joins TRBV2 and TRBJ2-1; 13 nucleotides agree with TRBD2. With 3 bases clipped from V and 0 bases from J, the junction kept 8 bases outside the gene matches. Germline assignment: CDR1 SNHLY and CDR2 FYNNEI. This CDR3 is 19 amino acids long. The CDR3 bases are TGTGCCAGCAGTGACGAGACTAGCGGGAGGTCCTACTCCTACAATGAGCAGTTCTTC. Translated: CASSDETSGRSYSYNEQFF.

This clonotype was seen a handful of times. V gene TRBV20-1 combines with J gene TRBJ1-6; weak D call: TRBD1 (5 bases). This CDR3 has 11 amino acids. Trimming stripped 4 bases from V and 15 bases from J, with 13 bases between. Germline CDR1 DFQATT, CDR2 SNEGSKA (reference sequence). The CDR3 here is CSAIPLGVLHF. The CDR3 DNA follows: TGCAGTGCTATCCCCCTAGGGGTCCTCCACTTT.

This clonotype was detected many times. The chain combines TRBV28 with TRBJ2-7; TRBD1 aligns across 7 bases. CDR3 length: 13 residues. Germline V gives CDR1 MDHEN, CDR2 SYDVKM. Losses at the gene ends were 3 bases for V and 5 bases for J; bases not matched to a gene: 4. CDR3 in DNA: TGTGCCAGCAGTTTGTCTACAGGGGACGAGCAGTACTTC. Protein: CASSLSTGDEQYF.

This clonotype was counted ten times or more. This chain uses TRBV12-3 or TRBV12-4 with TRBJ2-3; D not resolved. CDR3 length equals 12 residues. Deletions cut 8 bases from V and 2 bases from J, with 8 bases between. CDR3 DNA: TGTGCCAGCGGGTCGAACACAGATACGCAGTATTTT. Translated, it gives CASGSNTDTQYF.

This clonotype came up many times. V and J are TRBV20-1 and TRBJ2-2; D remains unclear. Germline CDR1 reads DFQATT; CDR2 reads SNEGSKA (reference sequence). V was clipped by 7 bases and J by 7 bases, with 10 bases between them. The CDR3 extends over 11 amino acids. CDR3 loop: CSVARFGELFF. The CDR3 nucleotides are TGCAGTGTCGCCCGTTTCGGGGAGCTGTTTTTT.

The rearrangement uses TRBV29-1 and TRBJ2-7; 9 bases fit TRBD1. The CDR3 runs to 11 residues. Germline CDR1 and CDR2: SQVTM and ANQGSEA. With 4 bases clipped from V and 12 bases from J, the junction kept 7 bases outside the gene matches. This CDR3 is CSVARDREAYF. The CDR3 coding sequence is TGCAGCGTTGCCCGGGACAGGGAAGCGTACTTC.

This clonotype was seen only a few times. The chain couples TRBV29-1 to TRBJ2-1; 14 bases are shared with TRBD2. The CDR3 runs 18 residues. Germline V CDR1 and CDR2: SQVTM, ANQGSEA. J was trimmed by 4 bases and V by 0 bases; bases with no gene match: 8. CDR3 coding DNA: TGCAGCGTTGAAGATGGGACTAGCGGGAGCTTGTTGTACAATGAGCAGTTCTTC. Protein: CSVEDGTSGSLLYNEQFF.

This clonotype came up many times. The V gene is TRBV28, the J gene TRBJ1-5; a weak D match, TRBD1 (5 bases). V was trimmed by 5 bases and J by 1 base, leaving 18 bases between them. This CDR3 is 17 amino acids long. The germline gives CDR1 MDHEN, CDR2 SYDVKM. CDR3 sequence reads: CASSTPWGKKSNQPQHF. Here the CDR3 DNA reads TGTGCCAGCAGTACCCCGTGGGGGAAGAAGAGCAATCAGCCCCAGCATTTT.

The chain is built from TRBV19 and TRBJ2-5, with TRBD1 as a possible D gene (6 bases). The CDR3 consists of 13 residues. V shed 3 bases and J shed 5 bases, with 10 bases lying between them. Germline values: CDR1 LNHDA, CDR2 SQIVND (reference sequence). In nucleotides, the CDR3 is TGTGCCAGTAGTATGGGGGCGGAGGAGACCCAGTACTTC. Translating it yields CASSMGAEETQYF.

CDR3 bases: TGTGCCTGGGAAGAAAACGAGGTAGATACGCAGTATTTT. Translation: CAWEENEVDTQYF. The gene calls are TRBV30 and TRBJ2-3; D is uncertain. The CDR3 is 13 residues long. The germline gives CDR1 GTSNPN, CDR2 SVGIG (reference sequence). V lost 5 bases to trimming and J lost 5 bases, with 14 bases between them.

With respect to this clonotype: This may be a read error, as it is one base from a much larger clone. V and J are TRBV27 and TRBJ2-5; 7 bases map to TRBD1. From germline, CDR1 is MNHEY and CDR2 SMNVEV (reference sequence). This CDR3 has 14 residues. Unmatched junction bases numbered 9, after V lost 2 bases and J lost 9 bases. CDR3 residues: CASSLILGGAPQYF. CDR3 nucleotides: TGTGCCAGCAGTTTAATACTAGGGGGCGCCCCCCAGTACTTC.

The sample holds many counts of this clonotype. The chain carries TRBV12-3 or TRBV12-4 and TRBJ2-2; TRBD2 aligns across 8 bases. With V trimmed by 2 bases and J by 2 bases, 4 bases remained unmatched. CDR3 size: 16 residues. CDR3 amino acids: CASSLFAGGNTGELFF. The CDR3 DNA sequence: TGTGCCAGCAGTTTATTCGCGGGAGGTAACACCGGGGAGCTGTTTTTT.

This clonotype was detected ten times or more. The chain combines TRBV27 with TRBJ1-2; D is perhaps TRBD1 (6 bases). CDR3 length equals 15 residues. V lost 5 bases, J lost 2 bases, and 15 bases lay in between. Germline values: CDR1 MNHEY, CDR2 SMNVEV (reference sequence). This chain's CDR3 is CASSPRGTSNYGYTF. CDR3 nucleotides: TGTGCCAGCAGTCCTAGAGGGACATCAAACTATGGCTACACCTTC.

This clonotype came up many times. V gene TRBV7-2 combines with J gene TRBJ2-1; D perhaps matches TRBD2 (6 bases). This CDR3 contains 13 residues. Germline assignment: CDR1 SGHTA and CDR2 FQGNSA. V lost 3 bases to trimming and J lost 9 bases, with 12 bases between them. CDR3 nucleotides: TGTGCCAGCAGCTTCGGCGGGGATCGTGAGCAGTTCTTC. Translation gives CASSFGGDREQFF.